The TCR beta chain described here comes from a study of blood T cell repertoires in COVID-19. Looking at the study overall: The United States, Italy and Spain supplied acute and convalescent COVID-19 samples.

J gave up 10 bases and V 0 bases, and 7 bases lay outside the gene matches. Germline CDR1 reads MNHEY; CDR2 reads SVGAGI. This CDR3 is 16 amino acids long. Produced via immunoSEQ multiplex PCR; TCRdb's table is partial and in-frame only. The repertoire holds around 86,000 clones, with roughly 87% as singletons. What was sequenced was peripheral blood. V and J are TRBV6-5 and TRBJ1-6; 9 nucleotides line up with TRBD1. The origin of this receptor is a woman older than 75 with acute or convalescent COVID-19. This chain's CDR3 is CASSYSRTGVGSPLHF. The CDR3 DNA sequence: TGTGCCAGCAGTTACTCTAGGACAGGGGTTGGCTCACCCCTCCACTTT.